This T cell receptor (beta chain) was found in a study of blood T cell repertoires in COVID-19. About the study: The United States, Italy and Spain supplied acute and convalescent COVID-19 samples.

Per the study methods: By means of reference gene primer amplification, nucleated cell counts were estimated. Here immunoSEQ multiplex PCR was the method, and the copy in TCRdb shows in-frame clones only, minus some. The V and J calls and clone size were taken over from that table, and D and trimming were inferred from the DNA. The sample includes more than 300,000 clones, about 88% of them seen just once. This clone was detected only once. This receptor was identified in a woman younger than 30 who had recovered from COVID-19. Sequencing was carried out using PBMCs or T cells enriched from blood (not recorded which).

The DNA for the CDR3 is TGTGCCAGCAGCCCGGGACAGGGGGCCTACGAGCAGTACTTC. It translates to CASSPGQGAYEQYF. The genes are TRBV5-4 and TRBJ2-7; 11 bases agree with TRBD1. Trimming at V came to 4 bases and at J to 2 bases, leaving 2 bases not matched to a gene. The CDR3 consists of 14 residues. Germline assignment: CDR1 SGHNT and CDR2 YYREEE (reference sequence).